A selection of T cell receptor beta chains follows, all from one sample in a study of blood T cells in healthy people across ages. TCRdb independently ran MiXCR on the 5' RACE reads; one entry per CDR3 protein. Of around 700,000 distinct CDR3 sequences listed, just under 25% are singletons. This same sample was also taken into another study, of T cells of mothers and their children.

Sequenced input: blood. All receptors derive from a boy younger than 18 in good health. Each CDR3 is given with its conserved first and last residue. The D gene is left open where the match is weak. Where a row states a size, it is once, few, many or the class of an expanded clone; other rows omit it.

abundance,d_gene,v_gene,j_gene,CDR3aa,CDR3nt
few,NA,TRBV7-6,TRBJ2-7,CASRGLGGAGSYEQYF,TGTGCCAGCAGGGGTCTAGGGGGGGCCGGATCCTACGAGCAGTACTTC
NA,TRBD2,TRBV29-1,TRBJ2-3,CSVDSGSTDTQYF,TGCAGCGTTGATAGCGGGAGCACAGATACGCAGTATTTT
few,TRBD1,TRBV28,TRBJ2-7,CASSNGTGEYEQYF,TGTGCCAGCAGTAACGGGACAGGGGAATACGAGCAGTACTTC
few,NA,TRBV29-1,TRBJ1-2,CSVEVGPFVWSYTF,TGCAGCGTTGAAGTGGGCCCCTTTGTCTGGAGCTACACCTTC
NA,TRBD1,TRBV7-6,TRBJ2-7,CASSRGPGTGAYEQYF,TGTGCCAGCAGTCGCGGTCCAGGGACAGGGGCCTACGAGCAGTACTTC
NA,NA,TRBV19,TRBJ2-1,CASSGAGRNEQFF,TGTGCCAGTAGCGGGGCGGGTAGGAATGAGCAGTTCTTC
few,NA,TRBV29-1,TRBJ2-4,CSVGDLAKNIQYF,TGCAGCGTTGGCGACCTAGCCAAAAACATTCAGTACTTC
few,NA,TRBV5-1,TRBJ2-5,CASRTEEVSETQYF,TGCGCCAGCAGAACAGAAGAAGTATCGGAGACCCAGTACTTC
NA,NA,TRBV20-1,TRBJ2-5,CSARDIGLETQYF,TGCAGTGCTAGAGATATCGGTCTAGAGACCCAGTACTTC
NA,TRBD1,TRBV2,TRBJ2-7,CATKPDRGEYEQYF,TGTGCCACCAAGCCCGACAGGGGAGAATACGAGCAGTACTTC
few,TRBD1,TRBV18,TRBJ1-1,CASAGQTNTEAFF,TGTGCCAGCGCGGGACAGACGAACACTGAAGCTTTCTTT
NA,TRBD2,TRBV7-3,TRBJ2-3,CASSRPTSGGGDTQYF,TGTGCCAGCAGCCGACCGACTAGCGGGGGTGGAGATACGCAGTATTTT
NA,TRBD1,TRBV6-5,TRBJ1-2,CASTTRPTGGYGYTF,TGTGCCAGCACTACGCGGCCAACAGGGGGCTATGGCTACACCTTC
NA,NA,TRBV7-3,TRBJ2-1,CASSDLASYNEQFF,TGTGCCAGCAGCGACCTAGCAAGCTACAATGAGCAGTTCTTC
NA,NA,TRBV5-6,TRBJ2-4,CASSVGLTGNIQYF,TGTGCCAGCAGCGTGGGACTGACGGGAAACATTCAGTACTTC
NA,NA,TRBV3-1,TRBJ1-2,CASSQDSTATNYGYTF,TGTGCCAGCAGCCAAGATTCGACAGCTACTAACTATGGCTACACCTTC
NA,NA,TRBV4-3,TRBJ1-2,CASSQDLGVGQNPHF,TGCGCCAGCAGCCAAGATCTGGGGGTTGGACAGAATCCCCACTTC
few,NA,TRBV15,TRBJ1-1,CATSSMNTEAFF,TGTGCCACCAGCAGCATGAACACTGAAGCTTTCTTT
NA,TRBD1,TRBV12-3/TRBV12-4,TRBJ1-2,CASSPSGGYYGYTF,TGTGCCAGCAGTCCTTCAGGGGGATACTATGGCTACACCTTC
NA,TRBD2,TRBV20-1,TRBJ2-3,CSASISGAQHTQYF,TGCAGTGCTAGTATTAGCGGGGCACAACATACGCAGTATTTT
NA,TRBD2,TRBV12-3/TRBV12-4,TRBJ2-1,CASSLGRGDYNEQFF,TGTGCCAGCAGTTTAGGGCGGGGGGACTACAATGAGCAGTTCTTC
few,NA,TRBV7-9,TRBJ1-5,CASSLGLGNQPQHF,TGTGCCAGCAGCTTAGGGCTAGGCAATCAGCCCCAGCATTTT
NA,NA,TRBV29-1,TRBJ2-1,CSVAGARGLLF,TGCAGCGTTGCGGGGGCCCGAGGGCTACTATTC
NA,NA,TRBV7-3,TRBJ1-1,CASSLNAGENTEAFF,TGTGCCAGCAGCTTAAACGCAGGGGAGAACACTGAAGCTTTCTTT
few,TRBD2,TRBV24-1,TRBJ2-1,CATSDIGTSGYNEQFF,TGTGCCACCAGTGATATTGGGACTAGCGGTTACAATGAGCAGTTCTTC
few,NA,TRBV6-1,TRBJ2-7,CASSESRSGRLYEQYF,TGTGCCAGCAGTGAATCCCGCTCGGGACGGCTCTACGAGCAGTACTTC
NA,NA,TRBV28,TRBJ2-2,CVSSFGRYTGELFF,TGTGTCAGCAGTTTCGGGCGGTACACCGGGGAGCTGTTTTTT
many,NA,TRBV7-2,TRBJ2-5,CASSLGGGQQTQYF,TGTGCCAGCAGCTTAGGAGGGGGGCAACAGACCCAGTACTTC
many,TRBD2,TRBV7-3,TRBJ2-2,CASSLTGGVAGAGELFF,TGTGCCAGCAGCTTAACGGGGGGAGTAGCGGGAGCAGGGGAGCTGTTTTTT
few,TRBD2,TRBV4-1,TRBJ2-1,CASSQASGANNEQFF,TGCGCCAGCAGCCAAGCTAGCGGGGCTAACAATGAGCAGTTCTTC
NA,NA,TRBV6-5,TRBJ1-1,CASSYGAEANTEAFF,TGTGCCAGCAGTTACGGGGCGGAAGCGAACACTGAAGCTTTCTTT
NA,NA,TRBV19,TRBJ2-7,CASSMADVSYEQYF,TGTGCCAGTAGTATGGCGGACGTATCCTACGAGCAGTACTTC
few,TRBD1,TRBV20-1,TRBJ2-2,CSARWDRNTGELFF,TGCAGTGCTAGGTGGGACAGGAACACCGGGGAGCTGTTTTTT
NA,TRBD2,TRBV7-3,TRBJ2-2,CASSLQAGVGELFF,TGTGCCAGCAGCTTACAAGCGGGAGTCGGGGAGCTGTTTTTT
NA,NA,TRBV2,TRBJ2-5,CASSVSREGIQYF,TGTGCCAGCAGTGTATCCAGGGAAGGAATCCAGTACTTC
NA,TRBD1,TRBV6-2/TRBV6-3,TRBJ1-2,CASSYSTGRYGYTF,TGTGCCAGCAGTTACTCGACAGGGCGCTATGGCTACACCTTC
NA,NA,TRBV5-1,TRBJ2-1,CASSPGFGSGNEQFF,TGCGCCAGCTCCCCCGGGTTCGGGAGTGGTAATGAGCAGTTCTTC
NA,NA,TRBV29-1,TRBJ2-2,CSVETVTGELFF,TGCAGCGTCGAGACAGTGACCGGGGAGCTGTTTTTT
few,NA,TRBV6-5,TRBJ1-4,CASSYEEATNEKLFF,TGTGCCAGCAGTTATGAGGAGGCAACTAATGAAAAACTGTTTTTT
NA,TRBD2,TRBV12-3/TRBV12-4,TRBJ2-5,CATGRSGRAVF,TGTGCAACCGGACGTAGCGGGAGGGCCGTCTTC
NA,NA,TRBV5-1,TRBJ2-1,CASSLLSTRDFSYNEQFF,TGCGCCAGCAGCTTGCTCAGCACTCGAGATTTCTCCTACAATGAGCAGTTCTTC
NA,NA,TRBV6-5,TRBJ2-1,CASSYVAGDEQFF,TGTGCCAGCAGTTACGTTGCGGGCGATGAGCAGTTCTTC